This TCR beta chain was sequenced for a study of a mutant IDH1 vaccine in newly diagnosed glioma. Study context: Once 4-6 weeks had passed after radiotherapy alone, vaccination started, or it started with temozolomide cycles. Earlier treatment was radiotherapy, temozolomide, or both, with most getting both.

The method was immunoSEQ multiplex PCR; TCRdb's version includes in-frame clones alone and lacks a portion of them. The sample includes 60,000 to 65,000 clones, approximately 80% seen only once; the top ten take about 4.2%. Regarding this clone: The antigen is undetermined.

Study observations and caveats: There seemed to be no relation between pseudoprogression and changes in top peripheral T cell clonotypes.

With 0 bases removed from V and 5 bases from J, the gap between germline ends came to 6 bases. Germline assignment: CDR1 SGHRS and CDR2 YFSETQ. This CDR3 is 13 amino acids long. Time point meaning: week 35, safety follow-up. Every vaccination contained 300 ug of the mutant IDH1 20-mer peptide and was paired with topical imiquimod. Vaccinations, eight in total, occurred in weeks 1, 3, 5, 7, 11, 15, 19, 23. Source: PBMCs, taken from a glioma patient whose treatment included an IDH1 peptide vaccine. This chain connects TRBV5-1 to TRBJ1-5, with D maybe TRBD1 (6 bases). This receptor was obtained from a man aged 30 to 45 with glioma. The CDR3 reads CASSLDRDQPQHF. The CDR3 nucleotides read TGCGCCAGCAGCTTGGACAGGGATCAGCCCCAGCATTTT.